The T cell receptor beta chain under discussion was sequenced for a study of shared clonotypes between healthy human individuals. CDR1 is MNHEY and CDR2 is SMNVEV in the germline V gene (reference sequence). This CDR3 region has 12 residues. Naive CD8 cells were CD45RO-negative, positively selected for CCR7, excluding terminally differentiated effector memory CD45RA+ cells. Clones were read by immunoSEQ multiplex PCR, and TCRdb kept only the in-frame ones, dropping some. The sample gives about 2 million clones, about 94% of which show up once; 0.95% to 1.5% is in the top ten. A note on this clone: Mismatch with germline at one junction end may stem from a read error.

J is TRBJ2-3 and V is TRBV27, with D perhaps matching TRBD1 (5 bases). The receptor was derived from a man aged 18 to 29 in good health. The sample consisted of naive CD8+ T cells sorted from blood. CDR3 sequence: CASSPSTGTQYF. The CDR3, as DNA: TGTGCCAGCAGTCCGAGCACAGGTACGCAGTATTTT.